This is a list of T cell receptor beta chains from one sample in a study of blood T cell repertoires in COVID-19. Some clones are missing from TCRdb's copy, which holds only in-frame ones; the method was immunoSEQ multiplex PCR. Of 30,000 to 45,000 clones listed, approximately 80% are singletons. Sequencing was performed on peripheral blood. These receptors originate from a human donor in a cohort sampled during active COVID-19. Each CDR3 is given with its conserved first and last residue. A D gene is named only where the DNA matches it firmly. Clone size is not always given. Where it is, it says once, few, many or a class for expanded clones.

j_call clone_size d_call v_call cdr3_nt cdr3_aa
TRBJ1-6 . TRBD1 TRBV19 TGTGCCAGTAGTACCCGGGACAGGCTCTCCTATAATTCACCCCTCCACTTT CASSTRDRLSYNSPLHF
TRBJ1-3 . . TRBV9 TGTGCCAGCAGCCCTAGTGGGGCACGTGGAAACACCATATATTTT CASSPSGARGNTIYF
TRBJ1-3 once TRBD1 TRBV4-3 TGCGCCAGCAGCCAGGAGCAGGCGACAGGGAGTGGAAACACCATATATTTT CASSQEQATGSGNTIYF
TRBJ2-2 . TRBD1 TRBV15 TGTGCCACCAGCGGACCATTGGGACAGAGGGGCACCGGGGAGCTGTTTTTT CATSGPLGQRGTGELFF
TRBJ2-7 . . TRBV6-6 TGTGCCAGCAGCCCTCTCCTAGTTCTGTACTTC CASSPLLVLYF
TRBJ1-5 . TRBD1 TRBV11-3 TGTGCCAGCAGCCCGCGGACAGGGGACAATCAGCCCCAGCATTTT CASSPRTGDNQPQHF
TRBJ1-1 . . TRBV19 TGTGCCAGTACGAGGGGGAAGAACACTGAAGCTTTCTTT CASTRGKNTEAFF
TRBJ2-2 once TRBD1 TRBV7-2 TGTGCCAGCAGACAAGACAGGGGGCAAACCGGGGAGCTGTTTTTT CASRQDRGQTGELFF
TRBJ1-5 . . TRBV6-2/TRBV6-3 TGTGCCAGCAGTTGGGCAGCCCCCTCTTTCAATCAGCCCCAGCATTTT CASSWAAPSFNQPQHF
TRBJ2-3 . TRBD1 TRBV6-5 TGTGCCAGCAGGACCGGGACAGGGAGCACAGATACGCAGTATTTT CASRTGTGSTDTQYF
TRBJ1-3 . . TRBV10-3 TGTGCCATCAGTGCACGACAGGAATCCTCCGGAAACACCATATATTTT CAISARQESSGNTIYF
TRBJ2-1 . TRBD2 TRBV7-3 TGTGCCAGCAGCTCCGGACTAGCGGGGGGCGCCGAGCAGTTCTTC CASSSGLAGGAEQFF
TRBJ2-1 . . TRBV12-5 TGTGCTAGTGGCCCCGGACAAACTTCCTACAATGAGCAGTTCTTC CASGPGQTSYNEQFF
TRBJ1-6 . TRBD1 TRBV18 TGTGCCAGCTCACCCGCACAGGGGGGAAGCTCACCCCTCCACTTT CASSPAQGGSSPLHF
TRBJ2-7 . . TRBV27 TGTGCCAGCACTTTGCGGTATAGCGTCTCCTACGAGCAGTACTTC CASTLRYSVSYEQYF
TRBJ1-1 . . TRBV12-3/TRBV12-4 TGTGCCAGCAGTTTCTCGACAGGCGGTGAAGCTTTCTTT CASSFSTGGEAFF
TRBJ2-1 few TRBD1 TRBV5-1 TGCGCCAGCAGCCCGGACAGGTTAGGCAATGAGCAGTTCTTC CASSPDRLGNEQFF
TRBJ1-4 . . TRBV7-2 TGTGCCAGCAGCTATGGCGGGGGGCGGGAAAAACTGTTTTTT CASSYGGGREKLFF
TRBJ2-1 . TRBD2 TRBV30 TGTGCCTGGCACCCACTAGCGGGGGTTGGTTTAAATGAGCAGTTCTTC CAWHPLAGVGLNEQFF
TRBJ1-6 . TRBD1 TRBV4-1 TGCGCCAGCAGCCAAGATCGAGGGGGGACAGGGAGTTCACCCCTCCACTTT CASSQDRGGTGSSPLHF
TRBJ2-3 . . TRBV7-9 TGTGCCAGCAGCGGCCTACCGGGGTCTAGCACAGATACGCAGTATTTT CASSGLPGSSTDTQYF
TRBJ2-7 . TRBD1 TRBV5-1 TGCGCCAGCAGCTTGGGGGGACAGGGATTCGAGCAGTACTTC CASSLGGQGFEQYF
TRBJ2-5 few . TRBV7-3 TGTGCCAGCAGCACTGACAATATGGGGCCAGAGACCCAGTACTTC CASSTDNMGPETQYF
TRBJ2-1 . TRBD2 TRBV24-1 TGTGCCACCAGTGATTTGGGTAGCGGGGGGTACTATGAGCAGTTCTTC CATSDLGSGGYYEQFF
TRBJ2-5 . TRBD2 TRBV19 TGTGCCAGTAGTTCCACCCGACTAGCGGGGGTAGAGACCCAGTACTTC CASSSTRLAGVETQYF
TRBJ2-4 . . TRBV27 TGTGCCAGCAGTTTGGTTAGGGGGATAGCCAAAAACATTCAGTACTTC CASSLVRGIAKNIQYF
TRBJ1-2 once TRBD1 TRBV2 TGTGCCAGCAACCAACAGGGGAACTATGGCTACACCTTC CASNQQGNYGYTF
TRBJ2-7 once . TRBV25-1 TGTGCAACAGGACTAAGCTCCTACGAGCAGTACTTC CATGLSSYEQYF
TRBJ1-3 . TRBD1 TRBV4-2 TGTGCCAGCAGCCCAGAAACAGGGGGCCGGTCTGGAAACACCATATATTTT CASSPETGGRSGNTIYF
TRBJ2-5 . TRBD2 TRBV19 TGTGCCAGTAGTAGAGGGCGGGCGGGAGAAGAGACCCAGTACTTC CASSRGRAGEETQYF
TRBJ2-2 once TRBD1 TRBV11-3 TGTGCCAGCAGCTTAGACGAGACCGAAAGCCTAAAGGTGGACAGGGCCCGGTCCCCCGGGGAGCTGTTTTTT CASSLDETESLKVDRARSPGELFF
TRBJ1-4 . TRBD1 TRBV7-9 TGTGCCAGCAGCCTGAGACAGGGAGCTGAAAAACTGTTTTTT CASSLRQGAEKLFF
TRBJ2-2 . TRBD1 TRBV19 TGTGCCACAAACCAACCCGGGACAGGGATCGGGGAGCTGTTTTTT CATNQPGTGIGELFF
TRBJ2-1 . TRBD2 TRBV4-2 TGTGCCAGCAGCCAAAGCGGGGGGGCAAACAATGAGCAGTTCTTC CASSQSGGANNEQFF
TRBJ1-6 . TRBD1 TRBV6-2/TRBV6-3 TGTGCCAGCAGTTACTCGGACAGGTATCATTCACCCCTCCACTTT CASSYSDRYHSPLHF